Listed below are T cell receptor beta chains from one sample, sequenced in a study of blood T cell repertoires in COVID-19. This table comes from immunoSEQ multiplex PCR, and its TCRdb copy is limited to in-frame clones, with some not included. Found here are around 480,000 clones, roughly 90% of them singletons; the top ten hold roughly 0.7%. The sample taken for sequencing was PBMCs or T cells enriched from blood (not recorded which). The receptors originated from a woman aged 18 to 35 who had recovered from COVID-19. The CDR3 runs from the conserved cysteine through the conserved F or W. The order of the fields is clone size, CDR3 length, V gene, J gene, D gene, CDR3 protein, CDR3 DNA. The D gene is left open where the match is weak. Clone size is given for some rows only: seen once, a few or many times, or a class if the clone is expanded.

.	15	TRBV2	TRBJ1-6	TRBD1	CASTPTGGGNSPLHF	TGTGCCAGCACTCCGACAGGGGGCGGTAATTCACCCCTCCACTTT
many	15	TRBV7-8	TRBJ1-1	.	CASSPPGAGLAEAFF	TGTGCCAGCAGCCCCCCGGGCGCGGGGTTGGCTGAAGCTTTCTTT
many	15	TRBV7-9	TRBJ2-1	TRBD2	CASSSRTSGGIEEFF	TGTGCCAGCAGCTCCCGGACTAGCGGGGGCATTGAGGAGTTCTTC
.	14	TRBV6-2/TRBV6-3	TRBJ1-1	TRBD1	CASSYPDRVSEAFF	TGTGCCAGCAGTTACCCCGACAGGGTTAGTGAAGCTTTCTTT
few	16	TRBV15	TRBJ1-3	.	CATSRGSTGSGNTIYF	TGTGCCACCAGCAGAGGGTCAACGGGGTCTGGAAACACCATATATTTT
.	14	TRBV27	TRBJ1-1	.	CASSFRDMNTEAFF	TGTGCCAGCAGTTTTAGAGATATGAACACTGAAGCTTTCTTT
.	13	TRBV28	TRBJ2-1	TRBD2	CAINPSGGNEQFF	TGTGCCATCAATCCCAGCGGGGGGAATGAGCAGTTCTTC
once	17	TRBV7-2	TRBJ2-3	TRBD2	CASSSLGGSGGLDTQYF	TGTGCCAGCAGCTCCCTCGGTGGTAGCGGGGGGCTAGATACGCAGTATTTT
.	14	TRBV7-3	TRBJ1-1	TRBD1	CASKLDRDDPEAFF	TGTGCCAGCAAATTAGACAGGGATGATCCTGAAGCTTTCTTT
.	15	TRBV27	TRBJ1-1	TRBD1	CASSLGTGSYTEAFF	TGTGCCAGCAGTCTCGGGACAGGGTCTTACACTGAAGCTTTCTTT
.	13	TRBV30	TRBJ1-1	.	CAWTRGRDTEAFF	TGTGCCTGGACCAGGGGCAGGGACACTGAAGCTTTCTTT
.	15	TRBV2	TRBJ1-6	.	CASSQSDSRNSPLHF	TGTGCCAGCAGTCAAAGCGACAGCCGTAATTCACCCCTCCACTTT
.	16	TRBV5-1	TRBJ1-3	.	CASSRWEVGPGNTIYF	TGCGCCAGCAGCCGTTGGGAGGTGGGCCCTGGAAACACCATATATTTT
.	14	TRBV24-1	TRBJ2-7	.	CATSPGPEGYEQYF	TGTGCCACCAGTCCGGGACCGGAGGGGTACGAGCAGTACTTC
.	12	TRBV5-1	TRBJ2-7	.	CASSLRQNEQYF	TGCGCCAGCAGCTTGAGACAAAACGAGCAGTACTTC
.	12	TRBV30	TRBJ2-7	.	CAWSVLYYEQYF	TGTGCCTGGAGTGTATTATATTACGAGCAGTACTTC
.	13	TRBV5-1	TRBJ1-1	.	CASRQGPNTEAFF	TGCGCCAGCAGGCAGGGCCCAAACACTGAAGCTTTCTTT
.	15	TRBV5-4	TRBJ1-1	.	CASSLRTGRGTEAFF	TGTGCCAGCAGCTTACGCACAGGGAGGGGCACTGAAGCTTTCTTT
.	14	TRBV29-1	TRBJ1-1	.	CSVRTGPSNTEAFF	TGCAGCGTTCGTACAGGGCCATCGAACACTGAAGCTTTCTTT
.	14	TRBV5-1	TRBJ1-1	TRBD1	CASSLARGDTEAFF	TGCGCCAGCAGCTTGGCCAGGGGGGACACTGAAGCTTTCTTT
once	14	TRBV10-3	TRBJ2-7	.	CAISEPDREGSQYF	TGTGCCATCAGTGAGCCGGACAGGGAGGGGTCGCAGTACTTC
few	14	TRBV28	TRBJ1-1	.	CASSFGREFPEAFF	TGTGCCAGCAGTTTCGGCAGGGAATTTCCTGAAGCTTTCTTT
.	14	TRBV19	TRBJ2-7	.	CASSISTVSYEQYF	TGTGCCAGTAGTATTTCGACAGTCTCCTACGAGCAGTACTTC
.	13	TRBV2	TRBJ1-6	.	CASSEQINSPLHF	TGTGCCAGCAGTGAACAGATCAATTCACCCCTCCACTTT
.	15	TRBV6-5	TRBJ1-5	.	CASSSRGGPNQPQHF	TGTGCCAGCAGTTCCCGGGGAGGCCCCAATCAGCCCCAGCATTTT
.	11	TRBV7-9	TRBJ2-5	.	CASSPSETQYF	TGTGCCAGCAGCCCCTCGGAGACCCAGTACTTC
once	11	TRBV29-1	TRBJ1-2	.	CSGHSDYGYTF	TGCAGCGGACATTCGGACTATGGCTACACCTTC
.	16	TRBV19	TRBJ2-7	TRBD1	CASSTLPGQGKYEQYF	TGTGCCAGTAGTACTTTACCGGGACAGGGAAAGTACGAGCAGTACTTC
.	11	TRBV7-6	TRBJ2-3	.	CASSVADTQYF	TGTGCCAGCAGCGTCGCAGATACGCAGTATTTT
.	17	TRBV10-2	TRBJ1-5	.	CASSESKTRYSNQPQHF	TGCGCCAGCAGTGAGTCGAAAACACGATATAGCAATCAGCCCCAGCATTTT
few	15	TRBV7-9	TRBJ2-2	TRBD1	CASSGRDRDPGELFF	TGTGCCAGCAGCGGCCGGGACAGGGATCCCGGGGAGCTGTTTTTT
.	13	TRBV2	TRBJ1-1	TRBD1	CAGKGQEGSEAFF	TGTGCCGGAAAGGGACAGGAGGGATCTGAAGCTTTCTTT
.	17	TRBV25-1	TRBJ1-2	.	CASSEYKVAGTTYGYTF	TGTGCCAGCAGTGAATATAAAGTAGCGGGCACGACCTATGGCTACACCTTC
once	14	TRBV5-4	TRBJ1-6	.	CASSLGQSPGTLHF	TGTGCCAGCAGCTTGGGACAATCCCCCGGAACCCTCCACTTT
.	15	TRBV19	TRBJ1-1	.	CASSISPPGNTEAFF	TGTGCCAGTAGTATATCCCCCCCGGGAAACACTGAAGCTTTCTTT
.	14	TRBV27	TRBJ2-7	TRBD1	CASSWGDRGYEQYF	TGTGCCAGCAGCTGGGGGGACAGGGGATACGAGCAGTACTTC
.	14	TRBV11-3	TRBJ2-3	.	CASSSTGSTDTQYF	TGTGCCAGCAGCAGCACAGGCAGCACAGATACGCAGTATTTT
.	14	TRBV6-5	TRBJ1-4	TRBD1	CASSGGTGTEKLFF	TGTGCCAGCAGCGGGGGGACAGGGACTGAAAAACTGTTTTTT
.	15	TRBV7-6	TRBJ1-3	.	CASSPQAHSGNTIYF	TGTGCCAGCAGCCCGCAAGCTCACTCTGGAAACACCATATATTTT
few	15	TRBV25-1	TRBJ2-1	TRBD1	CASTRGDRGDNEQFF	TGTGCCAGCACCCGGGGGGACAGGGGCGACAATGAGCAGTTCTTC
.	14	TRBV4-1	TRBJ2-1	TRBD2	CASRDGGAHNEQFF	TGCGCCAGCAGGGACGGGGGGGCCCACAATGAGCAGTTCTTC
.	14	TRBV27	TRBJ1-2	.	CASSFRVQGGGYTF	TGTGCCAGCAGTTTTAGGGTCCAGGGTGGTGGCTACACCTTC
few	13	TRBV28	TRBJ2-2	.	CASSATNTGELFF	TGTGCCAGCAGTGCGACTAACACCGGGGAGCTGTTTTTT
.	14	TRBV30	TRBJ1-4	.	CAWSEGSSREKLFF	TGTGCCTGGAGCGAGGGTTCGAGTCGTGAAAAACTGTTTTTT
.	15	TRBV3-1/TRBV3-2	TRBJ2-1	TRBD2	CASSQEGLDRNEQFF	TGTGCCAGCAGCCAAGAGGGACTAGACAGAAATGAGCAGTTCTTC
.	14	TRBV13	TRBJ2-7	.	CASSLSRGSYEQYF	TGTGCCAGCAGCTTGAGCAGGGGTTCCTACGAGCAGTACTTC
.	14	TRBV7-9	TRBJ1-6	.	CASTLTGGNSPLHF	TGTGCCAGCACCCTGACAGGTGGTAATTCACCCCTCCACTTT
.	13	TRBV2	TRBJ2-7	TRBD1	CASGQGVAYEQYF	TGTGCCAGTGGACAGGGCGTAGCCTACGAGCAGTACTTC
.	17	TRBV6-6	TRBJ1-2	TRBD1	CASSRSPPGQGFYGYTF	TGTGCCAGCAGTCGATCCCCTCCGGGACAGGGCTTCTATGGCTACACCTTC
.	13	TRBV12-3/TRBV12-4	TRBJ2-2	.	CASSREVAGELFF	TGTGCCAGCAGTAGAGAAGTCGCCGGGGAGCTGTTTTTT
.	14	TRBV10-1	TRBJ2-4	.	CASSESAGTNIQYF	TGCGCCAGCAGTGAGTCGGCGGGGACAAACATTCAGTACTTC
.	16	TRBV13	TRBJ2-7	.	CASSLGGRTAFGEQYF	TGTGCCAGCAGCTTAGGCGGCAGGACAGCCTTTGGCGAGCAGTACTTC
.	14	TRBV20-1	TRBJ2-7	.	CSASNPGEGREQYF	TGCAGTGCTAGTAACCCGGGGGAAGGACGGGAGCAGTACTTC
.	11	TRBV5-1	TRBJ2-3	.	CASRSGDTQYF	TGCGCCAGCCGCTCAGGGGATACGCAGTATTTT
once	14	TRBV12-5	TRBJ2-3	.	CASAEQGGTDTQYF	TGTGCTAGTGCCGAACAGGGTGGCACAGATACGCAGTATTTT
.	14	TRBV15	TRBJ1-2	.	CATSRETGTYGYTF	TGTGCCACCAGCAGAGAGACAGGTACCTATGGCTACACCTTC
.	13	TRBV6-6	TRBJ1-1	.	CASSRVSGTEAFF	TGTGCCAGCAGTCGAGTCTCGGGAACTGAAGCTTTCTTT
.	13	TRBV12-3/TRBV12-4	TRBJ2-3	.	CASLGGTTDTQYF	TGTGCCAGCCTTGGGGGGACCACAGATACGCAGTATTTT
.	13	TRBV4-1	TRBJ2-5	.	CASSQVHGETQYF	TGCGCCAGCAGCCAAGTTCACGGGGAGACCCAGTACTTC